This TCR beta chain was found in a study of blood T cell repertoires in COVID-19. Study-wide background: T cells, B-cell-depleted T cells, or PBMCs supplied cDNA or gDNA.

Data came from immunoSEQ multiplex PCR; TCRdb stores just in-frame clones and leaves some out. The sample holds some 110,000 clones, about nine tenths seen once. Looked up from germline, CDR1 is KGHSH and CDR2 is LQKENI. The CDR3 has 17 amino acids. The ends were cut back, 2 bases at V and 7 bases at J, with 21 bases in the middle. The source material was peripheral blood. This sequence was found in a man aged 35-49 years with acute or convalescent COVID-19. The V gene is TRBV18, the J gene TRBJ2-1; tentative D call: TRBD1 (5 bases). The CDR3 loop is CASSPSAGQGGRNEQFF. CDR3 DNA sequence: TGTGCCAGCTCACCAAGTGCCGGGCAGGGCGGTCGGAATGAGCAGTTCTTC.